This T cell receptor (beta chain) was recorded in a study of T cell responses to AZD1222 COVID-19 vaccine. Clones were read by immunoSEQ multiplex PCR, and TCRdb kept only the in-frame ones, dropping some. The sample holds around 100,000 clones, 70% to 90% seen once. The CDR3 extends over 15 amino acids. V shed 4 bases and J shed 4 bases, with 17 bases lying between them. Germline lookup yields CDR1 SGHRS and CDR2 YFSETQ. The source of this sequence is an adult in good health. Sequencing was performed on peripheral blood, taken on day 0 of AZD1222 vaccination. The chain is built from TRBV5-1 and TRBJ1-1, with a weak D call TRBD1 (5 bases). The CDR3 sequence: CASSLSEGRGTEAFF. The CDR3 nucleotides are TGCGCCAGCAGCCTCAGCGAGGGACGGGGCACTGAAGCTTTCTTT.